This entry lists 14 T cell receptor beta chains sequenced from one sample in a study of human T cells and chemical hapten exposure. MiXCR, run by TCRdb on the RACE reads, gives a single entry per CDR3 protein. The sample lists 350,000 or so distinct CDR3 sequences; about 7% were seen once. Time point meaning: patch test 1, 2 weeks after DPC sensitization. Stated treatment: therapeutic diphenylcyclopropenone sensitization with weekly scalp DPC. The sample consisted of whole blood, taken in connection with sensitization to the hapten diphenylcyclopropenone (DPC). The receptor set was obtained from a woman aged 18-35 years with alopecia areata. Some clones in this sample may be carry-over from other donors' samples.

This chain links TRBV6-5 with TRBJ2-7; 9 nucleotides agree with TRBD1. Trimming at V came to 6 bases and at J to 5 bases, leaving 11 bases not matched to a gene. This CDR3 region has 15 residues. The germline V gene has CDR1 MNHEY and CDR2 SVGAGI. Written as DNA, the CDR3 is TGTGCCAGCAGCAGAACCGGGACAGGGCTCGACGAGCAGTACTTC. It specifies CASSRTGTGLDEQYF.

This clonotype has ten or more counts. The rearrangement links TRBV7-2 to TRBJ1-6; D is perhaps TRBD1 (5 bases). The length of the CDR3 is 15 residues. V was shortened by 3 bases and J by 4 bases, with 10 bases between the two germline ends. Germline V CDR1 and CDR2: SGHTA, FQGNSA. The CDR3 spells CASSFLAGYNSPLHF. The CDR3 nucleotides read TGTGCCAGCAGCTTTCTCGCAGGGTATAATTCACCCCTCCACTTT.

At least ten counts were recorded for this clonotype. The chain links TRBV6-1 to TRBJ1-6, with D hard to call. Germline CDR1 is MNHNS and CDR2 is SASEGT. V lost 6 bases to trimming and J lost 0 bases, with 9 bases between them. The CDR3 sequence is 15 residues long. DNA of the CDR3: TGTGCCAGCAGCCCCCCGAGCTCCTATAATTCACCCCTCCACTTT. Its protein is CASSPPSSYNSPLHF.

At least ten counts were recorded for this clonotype. The chain carries TRBV4-1 and TRBJ2-7; tentative D call: TRBD2 (7 bases). Per germline, CDR1 MGHRA and CDR2 YSYEKL. The CDR3 is 13 amino acids. V was trimmed by 6 bases and J by 6 bases, leaving 15 bases between them. The CDR3 region is CASRSPGGREQYF. CDR3 DNA: TGCGCCAGCAGATCTCCCGGGGGGCGCGAGCAGTACTTC.

This clonotype has ten or more counts. V and J are TRBV9 and TRBJ2-3; D tentatively reads TRBD1 or TRBD2 (5 bases each). CDR1 and CDR2 from the germline V gene are SGDLS and YYNGEE. The CDR3 runs to 14 residues. V was clipped by 0 bases and J by 10 bases, with 15 bases between them. The CDR3, as DNA: TGTGCCAGCAGCGTAGGCGAGTGGGGGTTTCCGCAGTATTTT. Its translation: CASSVGEWGFPQYF.

This chain joins TRBV24-1 and TRBJ2-3; 8 positions agree with TRBD1. Trimming took 0 bases from V and 3 from J; bases not matched to a gene: 4. The germline V gene encodes CDR1 KGHDR and CDR2 SFDVKD. CDR3 length: 16 residues. For the CDR3, the DNA is TGTGCCACCAGTGATTTGGGGCAGGGGGCGACAGATACGCAGTATTTT. This sequence encodes CATSDLGQGATDTQYF.

The chain recombines TRBV29-1 with TRBJ1-2; D gene unclear. The germline V and J ends were trimmed by 7 bases and 5 bases, with 14 bases remaining between them. From germline, CDR1 is SQVTM and CDR2 ANQGSEA. CDR3 size: 12 residues. The CDR3 bases are TGCAGCGCCTGCCCGGTGGCGTATGGCTACACCTTC. It is translated as CSACPVAYGYTF.

J is TRBJ1-4 and V is TRBV27, with D perhaps TRBD1 (6 bases). V was cut by 0 bases and J by 10 bases, with 12 bases left in between. The CDR3 has 14 amino acids. Germline values: CDR1 MNHEY, CDR2 SMNVEV (reference sequence). The CDR3 here is CASSLSRGPSKLFF. DNA of the CDR3: TGTGCCAGCAGTTTATCCAGGGGACCCTCAAAACTGTTTTTT.

This clonotype was detected ten times or more. The V call is TRBV5-1, the J call TRBJ2-5; 10 bases are shared with TRBD1. CDR1 is SGHRS, CDR2 YFSETQ, per germline. This CDR3 contains 13 residues. J was trimmed by 5 bases and V by 7 bases; bases with no gene match: 5. CDR3 nucleotides: TGCGCCAGCGGGACAGGGGTTAGCGAGACCCAGTACTTC. It specifies CASGTGVSETQYF.

The table lists this clonotype with a few counts. The chain combines TRBV7-2 with TRBJ2-3; D is undetermined. Germline values: CDR1 SGHTA, CDR2 FQGNSA. V lost 1 base and J 10 bases, leaving 12 bases between the germline ends. The CDR3 totals 13 residues. The DNA of the CDR3 is TGTGCCAGCAGCTTAGAAGTCCAGTTGTCGCAGTATTTT. Its protein product is CASSLEVQLSQYF.

This clonotype has at least ten counts. The V gene is TRBV7-9, the J gene TRBJ2-2; tentative D call: TRBD2 (6 bases). CDR3 length: 17 amino acids. Between the trimmed V and J ends, which lost 4 bases and 3 bases, there was a span of 18 bases. Germline CDR1 and CDR2: SEHNR and FQNEAQ (reference sequence). CDR3: CASSYSRRGPHTGELFF. The DNA of the CDR3 is TGTGCCAGCAGCTATTCCAGGCGGGGACCCCACACCGGGGAGCTGTTTTTT. Using reference TRBV7-9 and TRBJ2-2 for the parts outside the CDR3, the full variable domain is DTGVSQNPRHKITKRGQNVTFRCDPISEHNRLYWYRQTLGQGPEFLTYFQNEAQLEKSRLLSDRFSAERPKGSFSTLEIQRTEQGDSAMYLCASSYSRRGPHTGELFFGEGSRLTVL.

V and J are TRBV3-1 and TRBJ1-2; 7 bases align to TRBD1. The CDR3 runs to 15 residues. Germline loops: CDR1 LGHDT, CDR2 YNNKEL (reference sequence). V lost 0 bases and J lost 4; bases outside the gene matches: 5. The CDR3 is CASSQETGLGYGYTF. CDR3 sequence (DNA): TGTGCCAGCAGCCAAGAGACAGGGCTAGGCTATGGCTACACCTTC.

This clonotype was seen only a few times. This chain connects TRBV18 to TRBJ1-5; 10 bases agree with TRBD1. This CDR3 is 16 amino acids long. CDR1 is KGHSH, CDR2 LQKENI, per germline. With 6 bases clipped from V and 7 bases from J, the junction kept 12 bases outside the gene matches. The CDR3 DNA reads TGTGCCAGCTCGACTTCCCCGGGACAGGGGAGCCAGCCCCAGCATTTT. This gives the protein CASSTSPGQGSQPQHF.

Ten or more counts support this clonotype. The J gene is TRBJ2-6, the V gene TRBV4-2; D unresolved. The CDR3 covers 18 residues. CDR1 LGHNA and CDR2 YNFKEQ come from the germline V gene. V was shortened by 4 bases and J by 0 bases, with 16 bases between the two germline ends. The CDR3 nucleotides read TGTGCCAGCAGCCCAGGATTAGACGTATACTCTGGGGCCAACGTCCTGACTTTC. Translation: CASSPGLDVYSGANVLTF.